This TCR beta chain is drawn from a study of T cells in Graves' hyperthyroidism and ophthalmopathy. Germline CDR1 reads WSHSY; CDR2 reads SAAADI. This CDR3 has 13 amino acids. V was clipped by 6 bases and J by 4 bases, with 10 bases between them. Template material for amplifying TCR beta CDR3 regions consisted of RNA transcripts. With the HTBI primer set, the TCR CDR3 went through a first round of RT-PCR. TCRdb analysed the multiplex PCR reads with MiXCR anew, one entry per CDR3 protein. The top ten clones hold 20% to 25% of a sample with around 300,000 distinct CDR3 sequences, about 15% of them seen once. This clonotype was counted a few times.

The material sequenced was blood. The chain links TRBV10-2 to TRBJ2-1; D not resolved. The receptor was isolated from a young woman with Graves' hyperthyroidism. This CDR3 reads CASRNPQYNEQFF. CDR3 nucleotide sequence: TGCGCCAGCAGAAACCCTCAATACAATGAGCAGTTCTTC.